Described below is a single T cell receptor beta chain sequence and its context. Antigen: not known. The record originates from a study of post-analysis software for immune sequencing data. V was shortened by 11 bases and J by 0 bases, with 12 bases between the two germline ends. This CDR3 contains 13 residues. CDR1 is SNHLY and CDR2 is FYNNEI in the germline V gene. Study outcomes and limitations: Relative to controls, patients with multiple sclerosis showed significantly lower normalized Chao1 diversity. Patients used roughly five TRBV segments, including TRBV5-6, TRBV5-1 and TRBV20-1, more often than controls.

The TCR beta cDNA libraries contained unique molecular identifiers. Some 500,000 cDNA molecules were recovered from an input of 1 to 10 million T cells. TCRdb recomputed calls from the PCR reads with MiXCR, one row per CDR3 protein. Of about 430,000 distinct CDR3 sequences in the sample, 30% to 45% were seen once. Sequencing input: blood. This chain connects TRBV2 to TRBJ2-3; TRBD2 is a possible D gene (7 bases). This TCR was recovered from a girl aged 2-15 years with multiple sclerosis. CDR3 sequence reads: CACRGASTDTQYF. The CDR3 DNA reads TGTGCCTGCCGGGGGGCTAGCACAGATACGCAGTATTTT.